One and the same sample provided the 9 T cell receptor beta chains below, sequenced in a study of blood T cell repertoires in COVID-19. Generated by immunoSEQ multiplex PCR, the TCRdb table keeps only in-frame clones and is missing some. The sample yields under 250,000 clones, about four fifths seen once. Sequencing was done on a sample of PBMCs or T cells enriched from blood (not recorded which). These receptors were taken from a woman between 35 and 50 years old who had been exposed to COVID-19.

The chain links TRBV3-1 (or the pseudogene TRBV3-2) to TRBJ1-2; 9 bases align to TRBD1. V lost 3 bases, J lost 1 base, and 3 bases stayed unmatched. The CDR3 has 15 amino acids. The germline V gene encodes CDR1 LGHDT and CDR2 YNNKEL (reference sequence). As DNA, the CDR3 is TGTGCCAGCAGCCAGGGACAGGGAGGTAACTATGGCTACACCTTC. Translated: CASSQGQGGNYGYTF.

The V gene is TRBV2, the J gene TRBJ1-5; TRBD1 is a possible D gene (6 bases). This CDR3 has 13 residues. V was pared by 6 bases and J by 8 bases, with 14 bases between. The germline CDR1 and CDR2 sequences are SNHLY and FYNNEI. The CDR3 protein is CASSGQGGKPQHF. Here the CDR3 DNA reads TGTGCCAGCAGCGGACAAGGGGGAAAGCCCCAGCATTTT.

V usage is TRBV29-1 and J usage is TRBJ1-2; 9 bases align to TRBD1. The CDR3 spans 12 residues. The V and J ends lost 3 bases and 7 bases, in that order; junction bases with no gene match: 3. Germline loops: CDR1 SQVTM, CDR2 ANQGSEA. CDR3 protein: CSVELDRGGYTF. CDR3 coding DNA: TGCAGCGTTGAGTTGGACAGGGGTGGCTACACCTTC.

The chain carries TRBV19 and TRBJ1-4, with a weak D call TRBD1 (5 bases). Trimming removed 1 base at V and 8 bases at J, with 11 bases between. The CDR3 is 14 residues long. From germline, CDR1 is LNHDA and CDR2 SQIVND (reference sequence). This CDR3 reads CASSIGVKGEKLFF. CDR3 DNA: TGTGCCAGTAGTATAGGGGTCAAGGGGGAAAAACTGTTTTTT.

CDR3 loop: CASSSTGFTEAFF. As DNA, the CDR3 is TGTGCCAGCAGCTCCACAGGGTTCACTGAAGCTTTCTTT. The chain combines TRBV7-2 with TRBJ1-1; perhaps TRBD1 as D (6 bases). Germline CDR1 reads SGHTA; CDR2 reads FQGNSA. The ends were cut back, 4 bases at V and 4 bases at J, with 10 bases in the middle. The CDR3 extends over 13 amino acids.

This rearrangement joins TRBV7-2 to TRBJ2-1; D is possibly TRBD2 (5 bases). The germline V and J ends were trimmed by 3 bases and 0 bases, with 9 bases remaining between them. The CDR3 runs 15 residues. Germline CDR1 SGHTA, CDR2 FQGNSA. CDR3 in amino acids: CASSLPGSSYNEQFF. The CDR3 coding sequence is TGTGCCAGCAGCTTGCCGGGGAGCTCCTACAATGAGCAGTTCTTC.

The genes are TRBV27 and TRBJ1-2; the match to TRBD1 covers 7 bases. The germline V gene encodes CDR1 MNHEY and CDR2 SMNVEV (reference sequence). V lost 3 bases and J lost 3; bases outside the gene matches: 4. The CDR3 is 14 residues long. CDR3 sequence (DNA): TGTGCCAGCAGTTTCCGGGACAGAGACTATGGCTACACCTTC. Its translation: CASSFRDRDYGYTF.

This chain joins TRBV19 and TRBJ1-2; maybe TRBD1 (6 bases). CDR1 and CDR2 from the germline V gene are LNHDA and SQIVND (reference sequence). The V gene lost 0 bases and the J gene lost 6 bases, with 14 bases spanning the gap. The CDR3 is made up of 15 amino acids. As DNA, the CDR3 is TGTGCCAGTAGTATAGACCCGGACAGCCCAAATGGCTACACCTTC. Its protein product is CASSIDPDSPNGYTF.

The V gene is TRBV2, the J gene TRBJ1-1; TRBD1 might be the D (5 bases). There are 17 residues in the CDR3. Germline CDR1 is SNHLY and CDR2 is FYNNEI. V shed 2 bases and J shed 4 bases, with 20 bases lying between them. The CDR3 DNA reads as TGTGCCAGCAGTGAAATGGGCCAGGGTATTTTCGGCACTGAAGCTTTCTTT. This gives the protein CASSEMGQGIFGTEAFF.